This entry is about one T cell receptor beta chain. Its antigen remains unidentified. V lost 1 base, J lost 1 base, and 9 bases lay in between. The CDR3 runs 15 residues. Germline V gene lookup returns CDR1 SGHTA and CDR2 FQGNSA. These data are taken from a study of cytomegalovirus exposure and HLA in healthy donors. Regarding the study as a whole: When presence/absence was analysed, sequencing depth was taken to be roughly uniform across donors. Prediction of most subjects' HLA-A and HLA-B alleles by TCR beta sequences was reportedly accurate.

Primers: 60 Vbeta forward and 13 Jbeta reverse. TCRdb's copy holds only in-frame clones and misses some; the assay was immunoSEQ multiplex PCR. The sample consists of about 180,000 clones, about 80% of them appearing once. The V gene is TRBV7-2, the J gene TRBJ2-3; D gene ambiguous. The material sequenced was PBMCs. This sequence originates from a woman under 40 in good health and CMV-seronegative. Written as DNA, the CDR3 is TGTGCCAGCAGCTTAGGCTTAGTAGGCACAGATACGCAGTATTTT. Translated, it gives CASSLGLVGTDTQYF.